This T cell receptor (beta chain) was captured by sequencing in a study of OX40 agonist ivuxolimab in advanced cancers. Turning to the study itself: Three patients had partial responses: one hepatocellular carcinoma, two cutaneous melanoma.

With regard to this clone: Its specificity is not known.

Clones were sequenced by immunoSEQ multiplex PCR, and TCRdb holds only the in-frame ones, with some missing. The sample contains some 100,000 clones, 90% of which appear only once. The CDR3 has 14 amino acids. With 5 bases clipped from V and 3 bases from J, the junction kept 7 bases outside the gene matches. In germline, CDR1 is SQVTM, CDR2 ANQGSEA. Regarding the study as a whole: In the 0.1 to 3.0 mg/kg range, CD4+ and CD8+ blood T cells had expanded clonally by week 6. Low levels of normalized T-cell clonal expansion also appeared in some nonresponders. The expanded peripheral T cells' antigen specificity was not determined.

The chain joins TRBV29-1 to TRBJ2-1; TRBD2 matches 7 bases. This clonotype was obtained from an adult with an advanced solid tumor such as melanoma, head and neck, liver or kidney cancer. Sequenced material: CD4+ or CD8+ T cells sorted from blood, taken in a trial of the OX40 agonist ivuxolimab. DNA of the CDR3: TGCAGCGTTTACGGCGGGAGAGGCTACAATGAGCAGTTCTTC. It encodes CSVYGGRGYNEQFF.